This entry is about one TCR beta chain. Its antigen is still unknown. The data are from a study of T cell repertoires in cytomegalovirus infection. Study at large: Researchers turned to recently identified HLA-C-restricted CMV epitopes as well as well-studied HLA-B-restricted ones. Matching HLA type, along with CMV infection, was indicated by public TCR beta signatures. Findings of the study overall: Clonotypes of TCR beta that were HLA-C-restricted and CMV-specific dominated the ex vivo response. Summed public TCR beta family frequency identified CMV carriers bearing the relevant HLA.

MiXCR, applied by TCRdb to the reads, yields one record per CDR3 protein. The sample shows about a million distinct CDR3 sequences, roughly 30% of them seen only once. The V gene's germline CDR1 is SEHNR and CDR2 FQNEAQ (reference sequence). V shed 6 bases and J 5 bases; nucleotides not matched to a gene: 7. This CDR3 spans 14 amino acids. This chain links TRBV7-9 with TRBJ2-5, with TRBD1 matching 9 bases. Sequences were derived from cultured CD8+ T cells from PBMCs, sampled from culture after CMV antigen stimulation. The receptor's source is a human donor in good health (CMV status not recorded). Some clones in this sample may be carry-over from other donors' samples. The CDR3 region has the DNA TGTGCCAGCAGGAAGACAGGGGGTTTGGAGACCCAGTACTTC. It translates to CASRKTGGLETQYF.